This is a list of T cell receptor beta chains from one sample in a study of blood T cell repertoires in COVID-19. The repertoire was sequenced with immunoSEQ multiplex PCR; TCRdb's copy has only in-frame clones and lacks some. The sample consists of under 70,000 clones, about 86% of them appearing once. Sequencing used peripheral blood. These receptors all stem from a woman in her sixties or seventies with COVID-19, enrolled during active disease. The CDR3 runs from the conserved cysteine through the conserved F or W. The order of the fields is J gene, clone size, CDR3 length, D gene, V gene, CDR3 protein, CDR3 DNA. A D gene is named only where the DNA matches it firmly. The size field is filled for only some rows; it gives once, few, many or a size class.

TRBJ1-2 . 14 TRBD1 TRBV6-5 CASSRGQGFGGYTF TGTGCCAGCAGCCGGGGACAGGGGTTTGGTGGCTACACCTTC
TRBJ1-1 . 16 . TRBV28 CASSPEPGHDNTEAFF TGTGCCAGCAGCCCCGAACCGGGACACGATAACACTGAAGCTTTCTTT
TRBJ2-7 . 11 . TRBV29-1 CSVRRTDEQYF TGCAGCGTTCGACGGACAGACGAGCAGTACTTC
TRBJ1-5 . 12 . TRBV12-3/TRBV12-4 CASRLAVQPQHF TGTGCCAGCAGACTTGCGGTTCAGCCCCAGCATTTT
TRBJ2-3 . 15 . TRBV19 CASSISRSRTDTQYF TGTGCCAGTAGTATTAGCCGTTCTCGCACAGATACGCAGTATTTT
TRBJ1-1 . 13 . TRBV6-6 CASSSGGATEAFF TGTGCCAGCAGTTCGGGGGGTGCCACTGAAGCTTTCTTT
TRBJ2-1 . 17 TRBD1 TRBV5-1 CASSLDFLRGRGNEQFF TGCGCCAGCAGCTTGGATTTTTTGAGGGGGCGAGGCAATGAGCAGTTCTTC
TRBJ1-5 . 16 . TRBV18 CASSRGQPGSNQPQHF TGTGCCAGCTCACGAGGACAGCCGGGTAGCAATCAGCCCCAGCATTTT
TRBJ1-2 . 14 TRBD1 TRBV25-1 CASSEFKGAGGYTF TGTGCCAGCAGTGAATTTAAGGGGGCTGGTGGCTACACCTTC
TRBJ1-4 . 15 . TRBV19 CASSIDRGYGEKLFF TGTGCCAGTAGTATAGATCGGGGTTATGGTGAAAAACTGTTTTTT
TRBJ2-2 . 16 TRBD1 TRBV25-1 CASSEWGRGITGELFF TGTGCCAGCAGTGAATGGGGCAGGGGGATCACCGGGGAGCTGTTTTTT
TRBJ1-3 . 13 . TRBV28 CASTVISGNTIYF TGTGCCAGCACAGTGATCTCTGGAAACACCATATATTTT
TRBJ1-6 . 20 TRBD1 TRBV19 CASSPRGQGRSSSYNSPLHF TGTGCCAGTAGTCCTCGGGGACAGGGAAGGTCAAGCTCCTATAATTCACCCCTCCACTTT
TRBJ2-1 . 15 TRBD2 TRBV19 CASSIGTSGSNEQFF TGTGCCAGTAGTATAGGGACTAGCGGGAGCAATGAGCAGTTCTTC
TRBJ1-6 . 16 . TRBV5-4 CASSVRQAYYNSPLHF TGTGCCAGCAGCGTGAGACAGGCGTATTATAATTCACCCCTCCACTTT
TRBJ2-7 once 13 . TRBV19 CASSAAAPYEQYF TGTGCCAGTAGTGCGGCGGCTCCCTACGAGCAGTACTTC
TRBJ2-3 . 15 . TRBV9 CASSVEGHRTDTQYF TGTGCCAGCAGCGTAGAAGGACATCGCACAGATACGCAGTATTTT
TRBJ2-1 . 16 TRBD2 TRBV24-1 CATSDPGTNRQEEQFF TGTGCCACCAGTGACCCCGGGACTAACCGCCAAGAGGAGCAGTTCTTC
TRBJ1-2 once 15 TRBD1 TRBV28 CASSSPGQGAGGYTF TGTGCCAGCAGTAGCCCGGGACAGGGGGCGGGGGGCTACACCTTC
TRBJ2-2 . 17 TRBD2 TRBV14 CASSQEGQREYTGELFF TGTGCCAGCAGCCAAGAGGGCCAGCGGGAGTACACCGGGGAGCTGTTTTTT
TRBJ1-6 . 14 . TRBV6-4 CANTFGQGNSPLHF TGTGCCAATACTTTCGGCCAGGGTAATTCACCCCTCCACTTT
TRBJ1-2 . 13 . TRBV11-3 CASCIAVSLGYTF TGTGCCAGCTGCATAGCGGTTTCCCTAGGCTACACCTTC
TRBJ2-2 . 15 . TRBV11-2 CASSFRRGYTGELFF TGTGCCAGCAGCTTCAGGCGGGGATACACCGGGGAGCTGTTTTTT
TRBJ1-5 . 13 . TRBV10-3 CAVKGEGNQPQHF TGTGCCGTGAAGGGAGAAGGGAATCAGCCCCAGCATTTT
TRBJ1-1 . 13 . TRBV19 CASSIWAGTEAFF TGTGCCAGTAGTATTTGGGCAGGCACTGAAGCTTTCTTT
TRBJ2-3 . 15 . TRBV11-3 CASSRLEKSTDTQYF TGTGCCAGCAGTCGACTAGAGAAAAGCACAGATACGCAGTATTTT
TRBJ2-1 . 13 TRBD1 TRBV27 CASKGSGGNEQFF TGTGCCAGCAAAGGATCAGGGGGAAATGAGCAGTTCTTC
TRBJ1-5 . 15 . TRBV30 CAWRAGTNSNQPQHF TGTGCCTGGAGAGCCGGGACAAATAGCAATCAGCCCCAGCATTTT
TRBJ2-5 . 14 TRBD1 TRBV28 CASSWDRGQETQYF TGTGCCAGCAGCTGGGACAGGGGCCAAGAGACCCAGTACTTC
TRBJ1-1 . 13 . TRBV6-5 CASRRGGDTEAFF TGTGCCAGCAGGCGGGGGGGTGACACTGAAGCTTTCTTT
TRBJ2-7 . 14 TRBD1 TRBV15 CATSRAGQGYEQYF TGTGCCACCAGCAGAGCGGGACAGGGCTACGAGCAGTACTTC
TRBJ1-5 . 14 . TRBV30 CAWSRDMGNQPQHF TGTGCCTGGAGTCGGGACATGGGCAATCAGCCCCAGCATTTT
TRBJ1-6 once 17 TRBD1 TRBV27 CASSLSDPRDRGLPLHF TGTGCCAGCAGTTTATCGGACCCGCGGGACAGGGGGTTACCCCTCCACTTT
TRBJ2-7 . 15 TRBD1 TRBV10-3 CAISESVGGIGEQYF TGTGCCATCAGTGAGTCGGTAGGGGGCATAGGCGAGCAGTACTTC
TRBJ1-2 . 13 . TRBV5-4 CASSSEQGRGYTF TGTGCCAGCAGCTCGGAACAGGGTCGGGGCTACACCTTC
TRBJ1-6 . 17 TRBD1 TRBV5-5 CASSALIHRGRNSPLHF TGTGCCAGCAGCGCCCTGATCCACAGGGGTCGGAATTCACCCCTCCACTTT
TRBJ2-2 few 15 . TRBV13 CASSLSPQPVRELFF TGTGCCAGCAGTTTAAGTCCGCAACCGGTCCGGGAGCTGTTTTTT
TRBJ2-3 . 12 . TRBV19 CASSSPPDTQYF TGTGCCAGTAGTAGTCCCCCGGATACGCAGTATTTT
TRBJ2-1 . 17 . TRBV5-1 CASSRVRVRGIDNEQFF TGCGCCAGCAGCCGGGTCCGGGTCCGAGGGATAGACAATGAGCAGTTCTTC
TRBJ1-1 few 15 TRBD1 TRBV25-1 CASSAAGGANTEAFF TGTGCCAGCAGTGCTGCAGGGGGAGCGAACACTGAAGCTTTCTTT
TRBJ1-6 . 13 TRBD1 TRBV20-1 CSASDHRGTPLHF TGCAGTGCTAGTGACCACAGGGGTACACCCCTCCACTTT
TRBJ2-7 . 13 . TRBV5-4 CASSFTGSYEQYF TGTGCCAGCAGCTTTACAGGATCCTACGAGCAGTACTTC
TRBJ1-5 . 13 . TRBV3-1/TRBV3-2 CASSQDPRQPQHF TGTGCCAGCAGCCAAGATCCCCGTCAGCCCCAGCATTTT
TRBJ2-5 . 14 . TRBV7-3 CASSPSGFQETQYF TGTGCCAGCAGCCCCTCGGGTTTTCAAGAGACCCAGTACTTC
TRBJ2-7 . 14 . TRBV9 CASSPMESPYEQYF TGTGCCAGCAGCCCGATGGAGAGTCCCTACGAGCAGTACTTC
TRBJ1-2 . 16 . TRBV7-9 CASSPSSGGWYYGYTF TGTGCCAGCAGCCCCTCCTCGGGGGGGTGGTACTATGGCTACACCTTC
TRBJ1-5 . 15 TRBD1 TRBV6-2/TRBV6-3 CASSRDRAWGQPQHF TGTGCCAGCAGTCGGGACAGGGCCTGGGGACAGCCCCAGCATTTT
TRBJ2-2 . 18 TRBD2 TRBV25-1 CASSEGSGLAGIAGELFF TGTGCCAGCAGTGAAGGTTCAGGGCTAGCGGGAATCGCCGGGGAGCTGTTTTTT
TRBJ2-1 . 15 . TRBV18 CASSPQGFGYNEQFF TGTGCCAGCTCACCACAGGGGTTTGGGTACAATGAGCAGTTCTTC
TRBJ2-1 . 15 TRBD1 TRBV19 CASSTGTGGLNEQFF TGTGCCAGTAGTACCGGGACAGGGGGCTTGAATGAGCAGTTCTTC
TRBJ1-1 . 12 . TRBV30 CAWSESRGEAFF TGTGCCTGGAGTGAAAGTCGGGGGGAAGCTTTCTTT